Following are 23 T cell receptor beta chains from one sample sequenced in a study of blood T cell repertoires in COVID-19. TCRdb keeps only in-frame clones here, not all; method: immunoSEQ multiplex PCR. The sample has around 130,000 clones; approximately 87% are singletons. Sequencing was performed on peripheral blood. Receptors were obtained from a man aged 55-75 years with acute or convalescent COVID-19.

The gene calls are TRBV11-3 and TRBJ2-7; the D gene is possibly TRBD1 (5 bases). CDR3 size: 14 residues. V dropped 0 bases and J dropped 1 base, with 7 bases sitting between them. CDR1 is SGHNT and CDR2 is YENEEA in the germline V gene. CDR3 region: CASSLDDSSYEQYF. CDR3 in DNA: TGTGCCAGCAGCTTAGACGACAGTTCCTACGAGCAGTACTTC. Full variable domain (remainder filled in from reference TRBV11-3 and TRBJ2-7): EAGVVQSPRYKIIEKKQPVAFWCNPISGHNTLYWYLQNLGQGPELLIRYENEEAVDDSQLPKDRFSAERLKGVDSTLKIQPAELGDSAVYLCASSLDDSSYEQYFGPGTRLTVT.

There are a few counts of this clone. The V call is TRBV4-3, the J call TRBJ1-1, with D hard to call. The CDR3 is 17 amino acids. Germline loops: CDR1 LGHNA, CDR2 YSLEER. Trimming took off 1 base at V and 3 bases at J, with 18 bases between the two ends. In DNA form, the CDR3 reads TGCGCCAGCAGCCAAGCCTTCACCGGGGTAGCGGACACTGAAGCTTTCTTT. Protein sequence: CASSQAFTGVADTEAFF.

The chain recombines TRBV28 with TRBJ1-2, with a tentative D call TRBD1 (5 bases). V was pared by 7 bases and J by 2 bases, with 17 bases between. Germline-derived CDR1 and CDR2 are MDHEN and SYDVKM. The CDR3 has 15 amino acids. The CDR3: CASNSGGPMNYGYTF. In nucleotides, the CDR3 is TGTGCCAGCAATTCCGGGGGTCCCATGAACTATGGCTACACCTTC.

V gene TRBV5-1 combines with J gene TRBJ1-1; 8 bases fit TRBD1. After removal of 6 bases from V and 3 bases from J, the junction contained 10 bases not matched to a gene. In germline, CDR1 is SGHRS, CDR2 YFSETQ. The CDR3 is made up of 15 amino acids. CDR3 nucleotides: TGCGCCAGCAAGCAGGGGGCCCCCAGTTACACTGAAGCTTTCTTT. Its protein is CASKQGAPSYTEAFF.

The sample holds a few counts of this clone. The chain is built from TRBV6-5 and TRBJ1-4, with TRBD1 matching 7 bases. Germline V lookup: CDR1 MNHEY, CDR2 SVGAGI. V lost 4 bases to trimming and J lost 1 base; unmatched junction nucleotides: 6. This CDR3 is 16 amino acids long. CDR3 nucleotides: TGTGCCAGCAGTTCCCAGGGGGGCCGAACTAATGAAAAACTGTTTTTT. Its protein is CASSSQGGRTNEKLFF.

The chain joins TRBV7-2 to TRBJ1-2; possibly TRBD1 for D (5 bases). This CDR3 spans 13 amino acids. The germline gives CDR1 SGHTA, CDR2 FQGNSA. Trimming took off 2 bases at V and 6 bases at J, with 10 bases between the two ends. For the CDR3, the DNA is TGTGCCAGCAGCTTATGGGGAGGGGATGGCTACACCTTC. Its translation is CASSLWGGDGYTF.

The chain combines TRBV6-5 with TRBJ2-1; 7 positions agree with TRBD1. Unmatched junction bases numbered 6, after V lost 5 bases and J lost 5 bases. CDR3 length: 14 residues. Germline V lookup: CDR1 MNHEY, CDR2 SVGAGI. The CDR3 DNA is TGTGCCAGCAGTCGCCCGGGACAGAACAATGAGCAGTTCTTC. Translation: CASSRPGQNNEQFF.

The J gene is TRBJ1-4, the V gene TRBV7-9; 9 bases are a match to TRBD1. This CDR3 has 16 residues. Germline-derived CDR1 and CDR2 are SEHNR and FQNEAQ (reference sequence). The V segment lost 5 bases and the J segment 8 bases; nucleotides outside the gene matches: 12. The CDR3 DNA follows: TGTGCCAGCAGCCAGGCTCCCGGGACAGGGAACGAAAAACTGTTTTTT. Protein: CASSQAPGTGNEKLFF.

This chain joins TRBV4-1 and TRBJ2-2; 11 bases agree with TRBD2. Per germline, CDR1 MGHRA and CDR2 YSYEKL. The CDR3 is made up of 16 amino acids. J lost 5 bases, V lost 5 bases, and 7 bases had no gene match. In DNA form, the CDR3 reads TGCGCCAGCAGCGCACTAGCGGGAGTTGGAACCGGGGAGCTGTTTTTT. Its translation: CASSALAGVGTGELFF.

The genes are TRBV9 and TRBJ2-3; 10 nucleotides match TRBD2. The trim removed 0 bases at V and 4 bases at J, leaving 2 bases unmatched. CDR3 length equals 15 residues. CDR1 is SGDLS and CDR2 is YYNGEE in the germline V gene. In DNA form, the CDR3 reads TGTGCCAGCAGCGTAGAACTAGCGGGACCAGATACGCAGTATTTT. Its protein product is CASSVELAGPDTQYF.

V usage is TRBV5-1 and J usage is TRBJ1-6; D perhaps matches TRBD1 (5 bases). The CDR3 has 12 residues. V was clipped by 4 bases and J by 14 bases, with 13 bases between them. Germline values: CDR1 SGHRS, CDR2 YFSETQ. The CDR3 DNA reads TGCGCCAGCAGCCTAGGACAAGGGGCCCTCCACTTT. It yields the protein CASSLGQGALHF.

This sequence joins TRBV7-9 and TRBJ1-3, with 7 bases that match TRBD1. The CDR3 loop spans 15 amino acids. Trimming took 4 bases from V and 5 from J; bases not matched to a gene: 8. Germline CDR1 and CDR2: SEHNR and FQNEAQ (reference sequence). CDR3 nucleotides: TGTGCCAGCAGCTCGACAGGGCTTGGTAGAAACACCATATATTTT. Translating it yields CASSSTGLGRNTIYF. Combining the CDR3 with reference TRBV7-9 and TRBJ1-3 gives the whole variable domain DTGVSQNPRHKITKRGQNVTFRCDPISEHNRLYWYRQTLGQGPEFLTYFQNEAQLEKSRLLSDRFSAERPKGSFSTLEIQRTEQGDSAMYLCASSSTGLGRNTIYFGEGSWLTVV.

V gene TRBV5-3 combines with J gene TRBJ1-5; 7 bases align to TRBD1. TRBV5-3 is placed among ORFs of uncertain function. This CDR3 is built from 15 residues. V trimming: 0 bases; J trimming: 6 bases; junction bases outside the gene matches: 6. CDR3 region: CARSLVPTGSQPQHF. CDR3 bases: TGTGCCAGAAGCTTGGTACCGACAGGGTCTCAGCCCCAGCATTTT.

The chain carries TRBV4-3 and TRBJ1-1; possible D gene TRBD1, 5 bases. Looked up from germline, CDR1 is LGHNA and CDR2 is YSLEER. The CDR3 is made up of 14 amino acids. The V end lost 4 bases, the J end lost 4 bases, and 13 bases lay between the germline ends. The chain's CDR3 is CASSRGLVGTEAFF. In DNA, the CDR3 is TGCGCCAGCAGCCGGGGCTTGGTGGGCACTGAAGCTTTCTTT.

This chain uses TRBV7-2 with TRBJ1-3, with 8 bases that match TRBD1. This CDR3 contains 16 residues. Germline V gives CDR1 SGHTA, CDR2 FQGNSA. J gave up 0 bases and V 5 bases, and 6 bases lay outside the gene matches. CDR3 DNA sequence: TGTGCCAGCAGCCCCCGGGACAGGATCTCTGGAAACACCATATATTTT. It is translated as CASSPRDRISGNTIYF.

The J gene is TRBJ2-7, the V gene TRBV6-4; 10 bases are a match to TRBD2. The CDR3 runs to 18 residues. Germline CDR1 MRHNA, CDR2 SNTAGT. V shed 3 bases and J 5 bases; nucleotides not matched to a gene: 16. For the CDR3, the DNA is TGTGCCAGCAGTGATCGTCCCCTAGCGGGAGAACCTCGGGACGAGCAGTACTTC. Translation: CASSDRPLAGEPRDEQYF.

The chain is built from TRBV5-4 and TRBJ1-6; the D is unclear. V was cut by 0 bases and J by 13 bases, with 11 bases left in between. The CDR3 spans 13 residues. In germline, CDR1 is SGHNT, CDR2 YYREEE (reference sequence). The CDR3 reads CASSLDPAGPLHF. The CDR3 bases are TGTGCCAGCAGCTTGGATCCAGCGGGCCCCCTCCACTTT. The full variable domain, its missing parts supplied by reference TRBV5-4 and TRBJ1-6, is ETGVTQSPTHLIKTRGQQVTLRCSSQSGHNTVSWYQQALGQGPQFIFQYYREEENGRGNFPPRFSGLQFPNYSSELNVNALELDDSALYLCASSLDPAGPLHFGNGTRLTVT.

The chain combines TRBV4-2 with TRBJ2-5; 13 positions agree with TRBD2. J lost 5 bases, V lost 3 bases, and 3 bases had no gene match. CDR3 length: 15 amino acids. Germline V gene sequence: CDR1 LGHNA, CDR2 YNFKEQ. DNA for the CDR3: TGTGCCAGCAGCCAGGGGACTAGCGGGATGGAGACCCAGTACTTC. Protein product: CASSQGTSGMETQYF.

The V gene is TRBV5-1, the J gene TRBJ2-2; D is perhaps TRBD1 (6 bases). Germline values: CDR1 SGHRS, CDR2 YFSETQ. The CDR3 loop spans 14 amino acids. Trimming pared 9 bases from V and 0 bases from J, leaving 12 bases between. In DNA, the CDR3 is TGCGCCACCAAGGACAGTCCGAACACCGGGGAGCTGTTTTTT. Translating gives CATKDSPNTGELFF. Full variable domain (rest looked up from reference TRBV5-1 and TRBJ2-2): KAGVTQTPRYLIKTRGQQVTLSCSPISGHRSVSWYQQTPGQGLQFLFEYFSETQRNKGNFPGRFSGRQFSNSRSEMNVSTLELGDSALYLCATKDSPNTGELFFGEGSRLTVL.

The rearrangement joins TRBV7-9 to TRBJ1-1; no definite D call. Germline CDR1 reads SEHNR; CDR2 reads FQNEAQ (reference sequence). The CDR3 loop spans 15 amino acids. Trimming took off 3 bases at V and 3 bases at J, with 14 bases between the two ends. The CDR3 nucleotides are TGTGCCAGCAGCTTTCTCGCTCTCGGAGACACTGAAGCTTTCTTT. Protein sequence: CASSFLALGDTEAFF.

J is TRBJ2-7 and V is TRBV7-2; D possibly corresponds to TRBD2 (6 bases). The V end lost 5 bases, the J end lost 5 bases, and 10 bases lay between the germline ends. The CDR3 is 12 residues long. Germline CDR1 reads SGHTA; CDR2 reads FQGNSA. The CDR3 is CASSLRENEQYF. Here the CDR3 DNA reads TGTGCCAGCAGCCTCCGGGAGAACGAGCAGTACTTC.

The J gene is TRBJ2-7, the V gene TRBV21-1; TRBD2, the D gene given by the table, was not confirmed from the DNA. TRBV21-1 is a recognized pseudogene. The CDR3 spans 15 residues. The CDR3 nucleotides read TGTGCCAGCAGCAAAGGATATTCTAGCGGGTACGAGCAGTACTTC. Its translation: CASSKGYSSGYEQYF.

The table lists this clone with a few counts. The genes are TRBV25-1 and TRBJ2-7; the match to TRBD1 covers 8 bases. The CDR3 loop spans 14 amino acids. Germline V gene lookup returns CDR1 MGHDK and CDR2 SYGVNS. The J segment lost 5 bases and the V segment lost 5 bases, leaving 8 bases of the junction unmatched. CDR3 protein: CASSSGTGHHEQYF. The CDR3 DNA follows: TGTGCCAGCAGTTCCGGGACAGGTCACCACGAGCAGTACTTC.